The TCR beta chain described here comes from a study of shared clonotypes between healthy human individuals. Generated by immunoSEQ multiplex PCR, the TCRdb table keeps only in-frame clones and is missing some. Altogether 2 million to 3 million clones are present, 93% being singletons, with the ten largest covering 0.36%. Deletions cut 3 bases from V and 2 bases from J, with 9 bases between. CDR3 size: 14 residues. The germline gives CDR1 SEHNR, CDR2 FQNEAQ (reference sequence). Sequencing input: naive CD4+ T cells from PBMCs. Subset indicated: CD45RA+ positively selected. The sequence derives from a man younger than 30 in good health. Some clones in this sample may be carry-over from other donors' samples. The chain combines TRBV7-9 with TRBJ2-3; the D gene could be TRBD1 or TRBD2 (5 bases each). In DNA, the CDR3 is TGTGCCAGCAGCTTGGGGGAACCCACAGATACGCAGTATTTT. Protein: CASSLGEPTDTQYF. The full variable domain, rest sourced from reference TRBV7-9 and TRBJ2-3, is DTGVSQNPRHKITKRGQNVTFRCDPISEHNRLYWYRQTLGQGPEFLTYFQNEAQLEKSRLLSDRFSAERPKGSFSTLEIQRTEQGDSAMYLCASSLGEPTDTQYFGPGTRLTVL.